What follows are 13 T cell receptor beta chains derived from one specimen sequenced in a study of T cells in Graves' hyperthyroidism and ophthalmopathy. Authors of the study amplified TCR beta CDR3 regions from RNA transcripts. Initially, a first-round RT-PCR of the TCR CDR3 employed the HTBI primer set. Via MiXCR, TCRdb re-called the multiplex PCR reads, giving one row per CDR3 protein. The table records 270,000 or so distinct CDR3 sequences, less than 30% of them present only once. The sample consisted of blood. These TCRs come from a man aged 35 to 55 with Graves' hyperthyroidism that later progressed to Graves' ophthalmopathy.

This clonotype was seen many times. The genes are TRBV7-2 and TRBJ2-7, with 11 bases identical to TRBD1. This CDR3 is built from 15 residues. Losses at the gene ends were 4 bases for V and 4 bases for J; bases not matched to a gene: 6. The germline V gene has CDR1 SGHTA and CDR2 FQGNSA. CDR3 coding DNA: TGTGCCAGCAGCTCCAACTGGGACAGGGGGTACGAGCAGTACTTC. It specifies CASSSNWDRGYEQYF.

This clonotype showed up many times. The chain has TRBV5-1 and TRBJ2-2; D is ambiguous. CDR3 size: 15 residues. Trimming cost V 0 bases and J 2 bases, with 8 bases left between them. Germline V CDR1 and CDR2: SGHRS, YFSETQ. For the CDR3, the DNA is TGCGCCAGCAGCTTGGCCATGGGAAACACCGGGGAGCTGTTTTTT. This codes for CASSLAMGNTGELFF.

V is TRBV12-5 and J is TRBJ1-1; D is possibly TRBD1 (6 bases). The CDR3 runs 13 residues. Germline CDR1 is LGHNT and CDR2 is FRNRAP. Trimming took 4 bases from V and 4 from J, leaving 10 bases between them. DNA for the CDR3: TGTGCTAGTGGTTCCCAAGGGGGCACTGAAGCTTTCTTT. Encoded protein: CASGSQGGTEAFF. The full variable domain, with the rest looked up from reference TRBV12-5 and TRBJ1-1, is DARVTQTPRHKVTEMGQEVTMRCQPILGHNTVFWYRQTMMQGLELLAYFRNRAPLDDSGMPKDRFSAEMPDATLATLKIQPSEPRDSAVYFCASGSQGGTEAFFGQGTRLTVV.

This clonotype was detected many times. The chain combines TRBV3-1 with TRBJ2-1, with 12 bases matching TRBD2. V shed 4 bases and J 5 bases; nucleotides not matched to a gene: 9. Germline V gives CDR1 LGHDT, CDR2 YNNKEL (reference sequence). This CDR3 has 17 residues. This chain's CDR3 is CASSRMTSGSGNNEQFF. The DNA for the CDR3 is TGTGCCAGCAGCCGGATGACTAGCGGGAGCGGAAACAATGAGCAGTTCTTC.

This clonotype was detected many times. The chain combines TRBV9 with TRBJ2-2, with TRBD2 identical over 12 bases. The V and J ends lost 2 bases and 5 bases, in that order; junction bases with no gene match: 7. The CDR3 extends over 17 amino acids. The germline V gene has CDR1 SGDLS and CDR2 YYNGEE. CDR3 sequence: CASSVKVLAGGTGELFF. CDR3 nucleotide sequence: TGTGCCAGCAGCGTTAAAGTGCTAGCGGGAGGGACCGGGGAGCTGTTTTTT.

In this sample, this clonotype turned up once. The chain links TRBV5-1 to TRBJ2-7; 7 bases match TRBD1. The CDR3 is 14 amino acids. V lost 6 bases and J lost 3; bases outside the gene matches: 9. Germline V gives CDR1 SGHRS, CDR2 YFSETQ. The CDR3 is CASNPGQSRYEQYF. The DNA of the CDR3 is TGCGCCAGCAACCCGGGACAGAGTCGCTACGAGCAGTACTTC.

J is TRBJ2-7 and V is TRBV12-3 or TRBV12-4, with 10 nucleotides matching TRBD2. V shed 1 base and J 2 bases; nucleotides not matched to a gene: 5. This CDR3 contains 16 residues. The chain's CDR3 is CASSLGGTSETYEQYF. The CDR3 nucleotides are TGTGCCAGCAGTTTAGGGGGGACTAGCGAAACCTACGAGCAGTACTTC.

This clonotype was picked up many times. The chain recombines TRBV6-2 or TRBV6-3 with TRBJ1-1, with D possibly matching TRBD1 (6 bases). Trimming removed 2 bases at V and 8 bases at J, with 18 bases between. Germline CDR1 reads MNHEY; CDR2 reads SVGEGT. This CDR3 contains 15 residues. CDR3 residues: CASSYLRGGGSEAFF. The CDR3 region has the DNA TGTGCCAGCAGTTACCTGAGAGGGGGGGGCTCCGAAGCTTTCTTT.

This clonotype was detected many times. This CDR3 is CASSPLGAGRESNQPQHF. CDR3 coding DNA: TGTGCCAGCTCCCCCCTGGGTGCGGGGCGCGAAAGCAATCAGCCCCAGCATTTT. The V gene is TRBV18, the J gene TRBJ1-5, with a weak D call TRBD1 (5 bases). Trimming pared 6 bases from V and 1 base from J, leaving 22 bases between. Germline V CDR1 and CDR2: KGHSH, LQKENI. This CDR3 has 18 residues. The full variable domain, with the rest looked up from reference TRBV18 and TRBJ1-5, is NAGVMQNPRHLVRRRGQEARLRCSPMKGHSHVYWYRQLPEEGLKFMVYLQKENIIDESGMPKERFSAEFPKEGPSILRIQQVVRGDSAAYFCASSPLGAGRESNQPQHFGDGTRLSIL.

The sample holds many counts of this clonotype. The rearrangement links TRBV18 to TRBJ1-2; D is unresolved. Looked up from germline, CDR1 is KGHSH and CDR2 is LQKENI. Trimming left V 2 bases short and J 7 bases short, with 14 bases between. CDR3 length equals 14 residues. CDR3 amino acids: CASSPGSPVGGYTF. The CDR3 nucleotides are TGTGCCAGCTCACCAGGCTCACCGGTGGGTGGCTACACCTTC.

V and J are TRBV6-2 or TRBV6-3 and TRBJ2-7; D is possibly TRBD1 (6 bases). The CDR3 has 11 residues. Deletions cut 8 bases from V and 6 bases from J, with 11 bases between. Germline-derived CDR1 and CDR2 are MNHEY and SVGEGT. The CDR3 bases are TGTGCCAGCTATACAGGGTTCGAGCAGTACTTC. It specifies CASYTGFEQYF.

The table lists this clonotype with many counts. CDR3 DNA sequence: TGTGCCAGCAGCCGCTGGGGGAAGCAGACCCAGTACTTC. This encodes CASSRWGKQTQYF. The chain joins TRBV7-2 to TRBJ2-5; D tentatively reads TRBD1 or TRBD2 (5 bases each). The CDR3 has 13 amino acids. V shed 5 bases and J shed 6 bases, with 13 bases lying between them. Germline V gives CDR1 SGHTA, CDR2 FQGNSA.

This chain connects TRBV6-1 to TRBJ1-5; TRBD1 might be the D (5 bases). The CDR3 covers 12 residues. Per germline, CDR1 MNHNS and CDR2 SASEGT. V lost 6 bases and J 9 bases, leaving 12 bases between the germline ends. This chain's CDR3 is CASSGDGGPQHF. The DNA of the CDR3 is TGTGCCAGCAGCGGGGACGGGGGGCCCCAGCATTTT.